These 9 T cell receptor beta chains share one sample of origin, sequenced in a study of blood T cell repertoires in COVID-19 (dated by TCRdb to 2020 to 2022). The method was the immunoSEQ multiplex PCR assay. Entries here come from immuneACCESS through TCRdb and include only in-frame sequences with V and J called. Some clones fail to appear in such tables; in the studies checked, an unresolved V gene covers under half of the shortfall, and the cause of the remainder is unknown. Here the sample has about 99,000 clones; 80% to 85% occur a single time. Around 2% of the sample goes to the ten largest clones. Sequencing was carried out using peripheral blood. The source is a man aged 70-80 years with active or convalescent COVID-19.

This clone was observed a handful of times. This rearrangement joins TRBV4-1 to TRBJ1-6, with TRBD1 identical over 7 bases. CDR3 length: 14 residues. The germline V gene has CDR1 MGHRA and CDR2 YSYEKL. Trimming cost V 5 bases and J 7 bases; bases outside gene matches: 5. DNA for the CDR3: TGCGCCAGCAGCTGGGACAGATTCAATTCACCCCTCCACTTT. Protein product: CASSWDRFNSPLHF.

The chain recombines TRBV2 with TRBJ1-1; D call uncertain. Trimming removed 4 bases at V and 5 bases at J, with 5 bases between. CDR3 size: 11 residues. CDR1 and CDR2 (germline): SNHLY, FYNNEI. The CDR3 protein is CASSALTEAFF. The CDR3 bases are TGTGCCAGCAGTGCCCTTACTGAAGCTTTCTTT.

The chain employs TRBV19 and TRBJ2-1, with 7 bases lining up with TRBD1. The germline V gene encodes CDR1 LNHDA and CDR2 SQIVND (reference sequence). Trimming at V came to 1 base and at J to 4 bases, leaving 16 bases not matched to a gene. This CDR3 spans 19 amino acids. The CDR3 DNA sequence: TGTGCCAGTAGTATAGTTGCCGCCGGGGACAGACCCCGATACAATGAGCAGTTCTTC. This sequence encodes CASSIVAAGDRPRYNEQFF.

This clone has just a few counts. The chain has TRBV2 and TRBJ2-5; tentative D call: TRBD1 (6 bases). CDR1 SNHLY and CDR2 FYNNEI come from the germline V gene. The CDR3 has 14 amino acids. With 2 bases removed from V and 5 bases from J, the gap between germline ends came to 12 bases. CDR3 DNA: TGTGCCAGCAGTGAACAGGGGCCTTCGGAGACCCAGTACTTC. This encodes CASSEQGPSETQYF.

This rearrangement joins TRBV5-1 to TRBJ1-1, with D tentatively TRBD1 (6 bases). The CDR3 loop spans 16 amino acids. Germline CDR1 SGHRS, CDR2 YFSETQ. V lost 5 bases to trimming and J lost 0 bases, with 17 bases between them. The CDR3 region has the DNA TGCGCCAGCAGAGACTCCGCCAGGGGTATGAACACTGAAGCTTTCTTT. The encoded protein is CASRDSARGMNTEAFF.

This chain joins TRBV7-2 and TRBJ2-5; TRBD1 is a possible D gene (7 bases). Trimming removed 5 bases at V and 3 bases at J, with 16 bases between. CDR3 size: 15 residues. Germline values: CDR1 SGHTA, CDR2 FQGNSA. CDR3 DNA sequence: TGTGCCAGCAGCCCAGGGGGAGGTAGGGAAGAGACCCAGTACTTC. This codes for CASSPGGGREETQYF.

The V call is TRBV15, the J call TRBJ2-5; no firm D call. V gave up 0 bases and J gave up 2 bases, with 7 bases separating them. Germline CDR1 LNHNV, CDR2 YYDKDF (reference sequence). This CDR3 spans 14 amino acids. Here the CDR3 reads CATSRDELQETQYF. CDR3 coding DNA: TGTGCCACCAGCAGAGATGAACTACAAGAGACCCAGTACTTC.

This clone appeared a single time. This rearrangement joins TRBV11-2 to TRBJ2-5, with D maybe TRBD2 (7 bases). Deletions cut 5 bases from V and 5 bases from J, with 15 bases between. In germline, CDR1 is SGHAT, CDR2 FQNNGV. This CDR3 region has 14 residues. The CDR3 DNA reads TGTGCCAGCAGCGGAGCGGGGAGGGGGGAGACCCAGTACTTC. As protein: CASSGAGRGETQYF. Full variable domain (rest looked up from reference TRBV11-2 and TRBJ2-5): EAGVAQSPRYKIIEKRQSVAFWCNPISGHATLYWYQQILGQGPKLLIQFQNNGVVDDSQLPKDRFSAERLKGVDSTLKIQPAKLEDSAVYLCASSGAGRGETQYFGPGTRLLVL.

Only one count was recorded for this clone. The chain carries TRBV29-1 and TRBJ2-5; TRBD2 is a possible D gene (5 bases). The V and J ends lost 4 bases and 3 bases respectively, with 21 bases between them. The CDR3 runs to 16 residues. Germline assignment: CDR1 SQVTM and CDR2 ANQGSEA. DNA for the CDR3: TGCAGCGTTGTAAAGGACTCACGAAAGACCAAAGAGACCCAGTACTTC. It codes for CSVVKDSRKTKETQYF.